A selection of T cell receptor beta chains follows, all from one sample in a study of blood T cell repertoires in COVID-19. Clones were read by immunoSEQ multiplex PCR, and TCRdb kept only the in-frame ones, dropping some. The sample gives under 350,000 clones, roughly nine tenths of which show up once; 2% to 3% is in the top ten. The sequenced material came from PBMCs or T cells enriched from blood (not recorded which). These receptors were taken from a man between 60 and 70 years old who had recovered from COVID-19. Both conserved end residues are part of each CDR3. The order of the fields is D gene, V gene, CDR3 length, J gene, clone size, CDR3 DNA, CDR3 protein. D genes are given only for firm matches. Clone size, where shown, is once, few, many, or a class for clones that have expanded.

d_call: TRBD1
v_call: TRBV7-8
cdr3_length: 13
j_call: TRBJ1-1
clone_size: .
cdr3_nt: TGTGCCAGCAGCTACACAGGGGACACTGAAGCTTTCTTT
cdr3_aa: CASSYTGDTEAFF

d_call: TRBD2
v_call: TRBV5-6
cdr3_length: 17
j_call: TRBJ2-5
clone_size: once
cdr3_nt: TGTGCCAGCAGCTTGGCTGCAGGCGGGAGGGTTAGAGAGACCCAGTACTTC
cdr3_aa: CASSLAAGGRVRETQYF

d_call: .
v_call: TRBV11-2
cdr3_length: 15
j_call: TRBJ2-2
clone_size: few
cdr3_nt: TGTGCCAGCAGCTTAGTCCTAGCTTGGCCCGGGGAGCTGTTTTTT
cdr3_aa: CASSLVLAWPGELFF

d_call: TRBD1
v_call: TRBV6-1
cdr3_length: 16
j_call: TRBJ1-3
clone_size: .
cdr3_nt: TGTGCCAGCAGCGAACGGGACAGGGTTTCTGGAAACACCATATATTTT
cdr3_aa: CASSERDRVSGNTIYF

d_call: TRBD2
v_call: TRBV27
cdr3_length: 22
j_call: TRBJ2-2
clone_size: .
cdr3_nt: TGTGCCAGCAGTTTCGGGTTGCTTAGAAGCGTCGGAGCGGGAGTTGTCACCGGGGAGCTGTTTTTT
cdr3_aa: CASSFGLLRSVGAGVVTGELFF

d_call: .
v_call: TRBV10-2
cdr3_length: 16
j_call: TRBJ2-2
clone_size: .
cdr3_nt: TGCGCCAGCACAGGACACGGATTCGCGAACACCGGGGAGCTGTTTTTT
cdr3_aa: CASTGHGFANTGELFF

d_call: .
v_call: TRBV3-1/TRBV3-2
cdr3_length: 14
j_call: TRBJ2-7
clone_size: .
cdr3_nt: TGTGCCAGCAGCCCTTTCACGGTATCCTACGAGCAGTACTTC
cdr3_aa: CASSPFTVSYEQYF

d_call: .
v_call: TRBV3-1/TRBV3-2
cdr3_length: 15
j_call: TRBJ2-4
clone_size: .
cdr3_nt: TGTGCCAGCAGCCTCGACGGACTAGCCAAAAACATTCAGTACTTC
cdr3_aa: CASSLDGLAKNIQYF

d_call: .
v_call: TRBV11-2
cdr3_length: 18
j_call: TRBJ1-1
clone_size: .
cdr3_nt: TGTGCCAGCAGCCCGAGGGTTACAGGGAGGGTTATAAACACTGAAGCTTTCTTT
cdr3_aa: CASSPRVTGRVINTEAFF

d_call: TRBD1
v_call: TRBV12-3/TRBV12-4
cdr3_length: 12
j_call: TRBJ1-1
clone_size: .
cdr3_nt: TGTGCCAGCAAACCCGGGACAGGGGAAGCTTTCTTT
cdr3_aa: CASKPGTGEAFF

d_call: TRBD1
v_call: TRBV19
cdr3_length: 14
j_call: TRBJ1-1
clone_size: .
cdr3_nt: TGTGCCAGTAGTATTGGCCAGGGGGCGACTGAAGCTTTCTTT
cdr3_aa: CASSIGQGATEAFF

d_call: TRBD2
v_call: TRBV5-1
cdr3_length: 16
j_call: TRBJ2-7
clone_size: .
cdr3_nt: TGCGCCAGCAGCTTGGTTCCGGGAGGCTTAACCGCCGAGCAGTACTTC
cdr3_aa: CASSLVPGGLTAEQYF

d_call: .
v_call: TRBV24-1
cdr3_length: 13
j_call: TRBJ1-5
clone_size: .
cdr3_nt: TGTGCCACCAGTCGGGGGGGAGGTCAGCCCCAGCATTTT
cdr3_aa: CATSRGGGQPQHF

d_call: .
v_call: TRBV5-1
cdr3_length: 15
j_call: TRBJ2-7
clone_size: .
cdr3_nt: TGCGCCAGCAGCTTGGGCCCGGAGGATGGCTACGAGCAGTACTTC
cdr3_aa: CASSLGPEDGYEQYF

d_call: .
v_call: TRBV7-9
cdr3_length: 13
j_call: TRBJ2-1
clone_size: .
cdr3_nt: TGTGCCAGCAGCTATGGGGCTAACAATGAGCAGTTCTTC
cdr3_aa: CASSYGANNEQFF

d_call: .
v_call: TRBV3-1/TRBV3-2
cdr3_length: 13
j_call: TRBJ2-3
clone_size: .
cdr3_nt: TGTGCCAGCAGTAGAGGAGGGCCAGATACGCAGTATTTT
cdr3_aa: CASSRGGPDTQYF

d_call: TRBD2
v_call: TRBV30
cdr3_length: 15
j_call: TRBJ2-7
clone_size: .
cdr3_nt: TGTGCCTGGAGGGGCGAGCGGGAGGGCACCTACGAGCAGTACTTC
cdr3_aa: CAWRGEREGTYEQYF

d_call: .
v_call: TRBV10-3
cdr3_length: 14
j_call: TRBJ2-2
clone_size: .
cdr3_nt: TGTGCCATCAGTGATCCGGGGAACACCGGGGAGCTGTTTTTT
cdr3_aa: CAISDPGNTGELFF

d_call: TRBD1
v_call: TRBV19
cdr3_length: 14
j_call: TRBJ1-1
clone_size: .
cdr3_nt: TGTGCCAGTAGTCTAGGGACAGGGTTGGCAGAAGCTTTCTTT
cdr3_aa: CASSLGTGLAEAFF

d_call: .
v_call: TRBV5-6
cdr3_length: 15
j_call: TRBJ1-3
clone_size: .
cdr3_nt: TGTGCCAGTCGGACCGCCAGGGGATTTGGAAACACCATATATTTT
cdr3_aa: CASRTARGFGNTIYF

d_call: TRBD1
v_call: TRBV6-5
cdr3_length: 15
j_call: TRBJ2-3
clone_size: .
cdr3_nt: TGTGCCAGCAGTTATCCGGGACAGTACGATGATACGCAGTATTTT
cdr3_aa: CASSYPGQYDDTQYF

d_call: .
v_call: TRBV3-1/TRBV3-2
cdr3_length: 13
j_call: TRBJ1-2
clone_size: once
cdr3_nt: TGTGCCAGCAGTACCGGGACTAACTATGGCTACACCTTC
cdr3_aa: CASSTGTNYGYTF

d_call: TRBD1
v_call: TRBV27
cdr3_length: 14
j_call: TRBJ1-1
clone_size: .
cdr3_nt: TGTGCCAGCAGTTTAGGGGCCAGGACAGGGAAAGCTTTCTTT
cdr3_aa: CASSLGARTGKAFF

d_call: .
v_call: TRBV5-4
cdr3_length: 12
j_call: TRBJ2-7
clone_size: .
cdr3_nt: TGTGCCAGCAGCTTCGGCCGGGGTGAGCAGTACTTC
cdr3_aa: CASSFGRGEQYF

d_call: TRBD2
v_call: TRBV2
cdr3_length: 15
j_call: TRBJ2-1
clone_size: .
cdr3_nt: TGTGCCAGCAGTGAATCTAGCGGGAGGGCCCTTGAGCAGTTCTTC
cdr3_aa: CASSESSGRALEQFF

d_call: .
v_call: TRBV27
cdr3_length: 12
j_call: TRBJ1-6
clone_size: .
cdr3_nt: TGTGCCAGCAGTTTATGGGGAGGACCCCTCCACTTT
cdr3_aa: CASSLWGGPLHF

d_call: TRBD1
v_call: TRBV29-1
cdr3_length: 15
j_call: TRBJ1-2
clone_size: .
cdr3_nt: TGCAGCGCAACGAAGGGGACAGGGGGCGACTATGGCTACACCTTC
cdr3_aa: CSATKGTGGDYGYTF

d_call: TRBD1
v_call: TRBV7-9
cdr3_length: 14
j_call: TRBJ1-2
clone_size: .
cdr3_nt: TGTGCCAGCAGCTTAGTTCAGGGGGCGACTGGCTACACCTTC
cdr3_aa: CASSLVQGATGYTF

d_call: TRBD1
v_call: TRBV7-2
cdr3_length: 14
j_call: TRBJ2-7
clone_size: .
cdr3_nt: TGTGCCAGCAGCCAACTGACAGGGACCTACGAGCAGTACTTC
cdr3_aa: CASSQLTGTYEQYF

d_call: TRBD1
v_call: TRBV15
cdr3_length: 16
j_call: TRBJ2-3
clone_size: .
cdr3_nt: TGTGCCACCAGCAGAGAACGACAGGGGGCCCGAGATACGCAGTATTTT
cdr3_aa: CATSRERQGARDTQYF

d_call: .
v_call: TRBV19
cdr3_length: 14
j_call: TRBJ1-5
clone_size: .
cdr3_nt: TGTGCCAGTAGTATAGGGAACGGGATTCAGCCCCAGCATTTT
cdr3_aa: CASSIGNGIQPQHF

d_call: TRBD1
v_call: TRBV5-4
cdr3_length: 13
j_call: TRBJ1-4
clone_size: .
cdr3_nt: TGTGCCACTCAGGGGGGATTTAATGAAAAACTGTTTTTT
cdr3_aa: CATQGGFNEKLFF

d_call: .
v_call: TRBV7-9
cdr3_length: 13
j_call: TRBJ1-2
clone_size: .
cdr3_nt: TGTGCCAGCAGCTTAGGACAGAGCCCTGGCTACACCTTC
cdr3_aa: CASSLGQSPGYTF

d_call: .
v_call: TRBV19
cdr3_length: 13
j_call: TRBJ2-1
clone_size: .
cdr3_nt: TGTGCCAGTAGTATATCCCTATTGGATGAGCAGTTCTTC
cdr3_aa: CASSISLLDEQFF

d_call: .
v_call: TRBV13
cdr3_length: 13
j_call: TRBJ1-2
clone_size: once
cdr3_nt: TGTGCCAGCAGCTTTGGGCTTAACTATGGCTACACCTTC
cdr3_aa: CASSFGLNYGYTF

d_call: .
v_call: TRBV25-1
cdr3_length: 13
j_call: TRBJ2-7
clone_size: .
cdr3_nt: TGTGCCAGCAGTGCCCCCCCTAGCGACGAGCAGTACTTC
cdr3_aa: CASSAPPSDEQYF

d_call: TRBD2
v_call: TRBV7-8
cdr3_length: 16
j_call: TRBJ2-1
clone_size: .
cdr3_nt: TGTGCCAGCAGCTTGACCGGGACTAGCGGGGGCCATGAGCAGTTCTTC
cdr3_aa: CASSLTGTSGGHEQFF

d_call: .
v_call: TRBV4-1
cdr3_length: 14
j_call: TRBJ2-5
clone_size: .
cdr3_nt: TGCGCCAGCAGCCCGCAGACTAGCCAAGAGACCCAGTACTTC
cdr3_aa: CASSPQTSQETQYF

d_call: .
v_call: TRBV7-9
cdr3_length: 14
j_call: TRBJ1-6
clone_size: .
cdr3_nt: TGTGCCAGCAAAGCGGGGGGGACTAATTCACCCCTCCACTTT
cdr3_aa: CASKAGGTNSPLHF

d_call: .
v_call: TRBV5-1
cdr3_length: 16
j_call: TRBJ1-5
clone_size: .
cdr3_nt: TGCGCCAGCAGCCCGGGAGGGGGGGATAGCAATCAGCCCCAGCATTTT
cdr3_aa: CASSPGGGDSNQPQHF

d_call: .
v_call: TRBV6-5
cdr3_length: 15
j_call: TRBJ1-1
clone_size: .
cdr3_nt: TGTGCCAGCAGTCCCGGGGCGTGGGGAGGCACTGAAGCTTTCTTT
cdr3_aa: CASSPGAWGGTEAFF

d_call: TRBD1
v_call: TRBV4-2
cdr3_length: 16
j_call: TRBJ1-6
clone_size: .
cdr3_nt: TGTGCCAGCAGCCAAGATCTACAGGGGGCATCCTCACCCCTCCACTTT
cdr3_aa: CASSQDLQGASSPLHF

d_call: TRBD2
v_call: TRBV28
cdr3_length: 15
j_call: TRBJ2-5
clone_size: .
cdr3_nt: TGTGCCAGCAGCCCCGGGGGGGCATGGGGAGAGACCCAGTACTTC
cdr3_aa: CASSPGGAWGETQYF

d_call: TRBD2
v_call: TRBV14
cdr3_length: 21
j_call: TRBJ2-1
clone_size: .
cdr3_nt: TGTGCCAGCAGCCATGAGGGACTAGCGGGGGGATACACGCTGCCCTACAATGAGCAGTTCTTC
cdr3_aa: CASSHEGLAGGYTLPYNEQFF

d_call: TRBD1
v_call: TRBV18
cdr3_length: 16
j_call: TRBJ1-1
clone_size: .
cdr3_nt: TGTGCCAGCTCACCACGTGAGGGACAGCCGAACACTGAAGCTTTCTTT
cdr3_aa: CASSPREGQPNTEAFF

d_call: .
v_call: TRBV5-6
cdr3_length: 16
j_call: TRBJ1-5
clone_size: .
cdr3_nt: TGTGCCAGCAGCCCTTCCACCCGCAAGAGAGATCAGCCCCAGCATTTT
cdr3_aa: CASSPSTRKRDQPQHF

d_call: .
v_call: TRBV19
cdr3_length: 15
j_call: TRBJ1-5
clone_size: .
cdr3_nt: TGTGCCAGTCTGATCAGGGCGTATAGCAATCAGCCCCAGCATTTT
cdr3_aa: CASLIRAYSNQPQHF

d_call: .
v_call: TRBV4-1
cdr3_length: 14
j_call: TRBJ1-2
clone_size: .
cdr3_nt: TGCGCCAGCACCTTTAGGAGGGGTAACTATGGCTACACCTTC
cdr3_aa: CASTFRRGNYGYTF

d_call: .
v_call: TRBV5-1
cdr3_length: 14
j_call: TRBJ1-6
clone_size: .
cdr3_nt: TGCGCCAGCAGCTTGGGGAGCGAGGATTCACCCCTCCACTTT
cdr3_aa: CASSLGSEDSPLHF

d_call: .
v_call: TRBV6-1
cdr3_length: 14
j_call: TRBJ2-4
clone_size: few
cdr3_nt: TGTGCCAGCAGTGAACAGGGGGCCAAAAACATTCAGTACTTC
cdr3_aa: CASSEQGAKNIQYF